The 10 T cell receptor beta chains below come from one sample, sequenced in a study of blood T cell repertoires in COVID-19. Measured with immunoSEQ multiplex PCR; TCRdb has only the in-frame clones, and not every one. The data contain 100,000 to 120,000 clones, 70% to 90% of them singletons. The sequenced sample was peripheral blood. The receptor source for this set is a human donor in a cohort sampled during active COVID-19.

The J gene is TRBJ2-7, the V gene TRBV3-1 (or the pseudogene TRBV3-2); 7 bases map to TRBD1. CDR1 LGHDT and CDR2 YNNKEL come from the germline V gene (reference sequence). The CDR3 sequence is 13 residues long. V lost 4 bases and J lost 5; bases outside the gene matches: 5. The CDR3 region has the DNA TGTGCCAGCAGCCCTAACAGGGGCAACGAGCAGTACTTC. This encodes CASSPNRGNEQYF.

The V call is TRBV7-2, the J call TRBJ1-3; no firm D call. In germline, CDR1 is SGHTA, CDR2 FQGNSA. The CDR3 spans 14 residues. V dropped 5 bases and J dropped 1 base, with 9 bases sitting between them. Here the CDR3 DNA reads TGTGCCAGCAGCGAGAGAGGATCTGGAAACACCATATATTTT. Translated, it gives CASSERGSGNTIYF.

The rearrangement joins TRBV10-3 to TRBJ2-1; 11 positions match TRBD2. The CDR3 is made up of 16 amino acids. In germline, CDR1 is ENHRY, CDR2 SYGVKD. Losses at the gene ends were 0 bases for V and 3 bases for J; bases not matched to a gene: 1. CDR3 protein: CAISESTSGIYNEQFF. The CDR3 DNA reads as TGTGCCATCAGTGAGTCGACTAGCGGGATCTACAATGAGCAGTTCTTC.

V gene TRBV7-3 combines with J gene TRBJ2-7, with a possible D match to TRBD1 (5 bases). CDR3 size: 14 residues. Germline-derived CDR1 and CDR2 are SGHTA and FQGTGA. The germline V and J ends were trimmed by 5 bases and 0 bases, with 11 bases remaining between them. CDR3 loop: CASSPTEFSYEQYF. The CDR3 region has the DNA TGTGCCAGCAGCCCGACAGAGTTCTCCTACGAGCAGTACTTC.

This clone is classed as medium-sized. CDR3 nucleotides: TGTGCCAGCAGTCCGACAGGGGCGACTAATGAAAAACTGTTTTTT. Translation: CASSPTGATNEKLFF. The V gene is TRBV2, the J gene TRBJ1-4, with 8 positions matching TRBD1. The CDR3 spans 15 residues. J was trimmed by 2 bases and V by 5 bases; bases with no gene match: 4. The germline gives CDR1 SNHLY, CDR2 FYNNEI.

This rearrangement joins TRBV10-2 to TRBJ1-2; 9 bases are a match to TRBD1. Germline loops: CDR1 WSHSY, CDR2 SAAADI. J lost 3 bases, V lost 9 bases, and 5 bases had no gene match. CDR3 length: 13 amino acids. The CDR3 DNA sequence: TGCGCCAGTCGACAGGGGGAAGACTATGGCTACACCTTC. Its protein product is CASRQGEDYGYTF.

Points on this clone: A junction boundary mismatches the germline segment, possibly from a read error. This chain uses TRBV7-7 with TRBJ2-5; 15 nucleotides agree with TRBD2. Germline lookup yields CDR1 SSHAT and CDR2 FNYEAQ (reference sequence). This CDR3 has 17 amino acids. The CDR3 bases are TGTGCTAGCAGCTCTGGGACTAGCGGGAGGTTCCAAGAGACCCAGTACTTC. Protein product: CASSSGTSGRFQETQYF.

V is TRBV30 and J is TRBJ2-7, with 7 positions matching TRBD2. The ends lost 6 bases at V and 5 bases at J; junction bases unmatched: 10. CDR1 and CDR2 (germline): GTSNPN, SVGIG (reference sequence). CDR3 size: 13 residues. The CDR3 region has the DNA TGTGCCTGCAATAGCGGGTCGGGGAACGAGCAGTACTTC. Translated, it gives CACNSGSGNEQYF.

The CDR3 coding sequence is TGTGCCAGCAGCGTATGGGGAAGGGAGTATGACGAGCAGTACTTC. Amino acid sequence: CASSVWGREYDEQYF. The chain combines TRBV9 with TRBJ2-7; perhaps TRBD2 as D (5 bases). The germline V gene encodes CDR1 SGDLS and CDR2 YYNGEE. The CDR3 runs 15 residues. The V and J ends lost 1 base and 5 bases respectively, with 16 bases between them.

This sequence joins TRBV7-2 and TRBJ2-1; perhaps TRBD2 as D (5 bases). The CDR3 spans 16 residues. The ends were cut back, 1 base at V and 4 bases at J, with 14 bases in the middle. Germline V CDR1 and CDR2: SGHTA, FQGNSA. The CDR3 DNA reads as TGTGCCAGCAGCTTAGGGGCCCTAGCAAGGTACAATGAGCAGTTCTTC. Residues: CASSLGALARYNEQFF.